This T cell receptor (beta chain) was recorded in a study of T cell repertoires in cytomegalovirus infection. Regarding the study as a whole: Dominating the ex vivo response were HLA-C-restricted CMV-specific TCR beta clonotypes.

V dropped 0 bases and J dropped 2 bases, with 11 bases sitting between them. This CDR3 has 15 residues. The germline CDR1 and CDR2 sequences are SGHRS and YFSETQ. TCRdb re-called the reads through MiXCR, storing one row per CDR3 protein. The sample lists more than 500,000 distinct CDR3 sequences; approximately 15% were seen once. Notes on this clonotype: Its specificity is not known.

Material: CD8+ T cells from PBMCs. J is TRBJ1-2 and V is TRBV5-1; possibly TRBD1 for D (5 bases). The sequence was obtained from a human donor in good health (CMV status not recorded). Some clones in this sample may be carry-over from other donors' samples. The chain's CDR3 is CASSLEPGWNYGYTF. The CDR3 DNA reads TGCGCCAGCAGCTTGGAGCCAGGGTGGAACTATGGCTACACCTTC.